The source of this T cell receptor (beta chain) is a study of OX40 agonist ivuxolimab in advanced cancers. Study summary: Ivuxolimab was administered intravenously to patients at 0.01 to 10 mg/kg every 2 weeks. Patients with hepatocellular carcinoma, melanoma, renal cell or head and neck cancer made up the dose-escalation patients. Study observations and caveats: Expanded peripheral T cell antigen specificity was not determined. CD8+ T cells showed, on average, more clonal expansion than CD4+ cells.

V was pared by 6 bases and J by 7 bases, with 7 bases of the junction left unmatched. This CDR3 region has 13 residues. CDR1 MDHEN and CDR2 SYDVKM come from the germline V gene. Measured with immunoSEQ multiplex PCR; TCRdb has only the in-frame clones, and not every one. The sample has over 75,000 clones; around 90% are singletons. On this clone: Its antigen is not identified. Distinct nucleotide sequences in the sample also encode this CDR3.

This TCR came from an adult with an advanced solid tumor such as melanoma, head and neck, liver or kidney cancer. The sample consisted of CD4+ or CD8+ T cells sorted from blood, taken in a trial of the OX40 agonist ivuxolimab. V gene TRBV28 combines with J gene TRBJ1-2; 8 bases align to TRBD1. In DNA, the CDR3 is TGTGCCAGCAGCCGCGGACAGGGCGGTGGCTACACCTTC. Translating gives CASSRGQGGGYTF.